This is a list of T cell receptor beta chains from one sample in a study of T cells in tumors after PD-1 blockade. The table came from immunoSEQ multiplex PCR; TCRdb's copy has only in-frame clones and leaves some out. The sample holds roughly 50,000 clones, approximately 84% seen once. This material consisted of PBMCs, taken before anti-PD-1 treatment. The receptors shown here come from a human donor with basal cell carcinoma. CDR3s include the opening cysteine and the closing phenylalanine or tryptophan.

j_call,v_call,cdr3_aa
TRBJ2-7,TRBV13,CASSLGTLSYEQYF
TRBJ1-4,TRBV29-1,CSVQVPGEKLFF
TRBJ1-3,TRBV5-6,CASSSSFTATGNTIYF
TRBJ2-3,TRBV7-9,CASSSGTDTQYF
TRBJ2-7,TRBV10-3,CAIRPGLARSEQYF
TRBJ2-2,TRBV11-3,CASSLDGRATGELFF
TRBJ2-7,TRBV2,CASSKTGGGTYEQYF
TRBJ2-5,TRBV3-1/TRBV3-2,CASSQAALAGAGSQYF
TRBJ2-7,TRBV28,CASSNPGQGVLSYEQYF
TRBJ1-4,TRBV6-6,CASSNVGRGNEKLFF
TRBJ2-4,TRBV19,CASSLGLGQYF
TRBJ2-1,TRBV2,CASSPDLGGSHNEQFF
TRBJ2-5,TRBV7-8,CASSSLRGEQETQYF
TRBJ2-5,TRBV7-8,CASSLGRQDTKYF
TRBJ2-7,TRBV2,CASISADSYEQYF
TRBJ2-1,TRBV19,CASSIALAGGWYNEQFF
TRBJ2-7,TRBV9,CASSVDVWDRDYEQYF
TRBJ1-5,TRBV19,CASRDLLNNQPQHF
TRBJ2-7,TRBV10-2,CASSEVIGTARAPPTYEQYF
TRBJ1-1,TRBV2,CASSEQGQVNTEAFF
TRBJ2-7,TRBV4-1,CASSQPRGGSYEQYF
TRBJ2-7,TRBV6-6,CASSYSKGGSTEQYF
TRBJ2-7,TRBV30,CAWSIGGYEQYF
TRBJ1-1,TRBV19,CASSKVGDTEAFF
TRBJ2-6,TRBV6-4,CASSDRPSSGANVLTF
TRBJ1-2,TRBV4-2,CASSQETGIEGYTF
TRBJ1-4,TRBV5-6,CASSSQGGRTNEKLFF
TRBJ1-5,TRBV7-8,CASSLDGGSNQPQHF
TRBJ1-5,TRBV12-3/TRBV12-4,CASSLPVGPQHF
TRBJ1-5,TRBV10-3,CASLEGLGGNQPQHF
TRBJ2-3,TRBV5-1,CASSQDRVADTQYF